This T cell receptor (beta chain) originates from a study of early T cells in non-severe SARS-CoV-2 infection (dated by TCRdb to about 2021). Background for the entire study: Because TCR sequencing was done on bulk RNA from unsorted whole blood, the alpha and beta chains could not be paired.

Set within a cohort of healthcare workers in London, UK, this nested case-control study involved weekly PCR testing of nasopharyngeal swabs along with blood sampling. Healthcare workers were recruited between 23 and 31 March 2020, during the week of the UK lockdown, and were followed weekly for up to roughly 16 weeks. The investigation overall reported the following: Matching against VDJdb was skewed toward anti-spike CD8 responses, likely underestimated virus-specific expansions, and missed private and CD4 specificities.

The sample holds a few counts of this clonotype. Its antigen has not been determined. No base qualities exist here, and no much larger clone lies one base off it. Library preparation employed 5' RACE. Sequencer: NextSeq 500. Unique molecular identifiers were attached to individual cDNA molecules in the TCR library protocol so that sequencing error and PCR bias could be corrected. Both TCR alpha and beta chains were sequenced, and tight co-correlation was observed between alpha and beta sequence abundances in each sample. Regarding the original processing steps: Decombinator V4 was used to annotate the V gene, J gene and CDR3 of the TCR sequences. TCRs were defined as expanded if a significant change between any two time points was detected under a Poisson model with p below 0.0001. Abundances of TCRs were expressed as counts per million after normalisation to the total number of TCRs sequenced in each sample. VDJdb, accessed on 1 November 2021, was searched for TCRs annotated for CMV, EBV and SARS-CoV-2, and TCRs annotated for more than one antigen were excluded. The public reads were quality trimmed at Q25 with fastp and then assembled into clones with MiXCR by TCRdb, keeping productive beta chains. For every CDR3 protein sequence, its rows merge into one entry that carries the most common genes and DNA. TCRdb, not the original authors, processed these V and J calls. The sample table lists 50,000 to 85,000 distinct CDR3 sequences, 9.1% of them with a count of one. The ten largest clones add up to approximately 3% of the sample.

Sequencing input: whole blood. The TCR originated in an adult who was a healthcare worker with PCR-confirmed SARS-CoV-2 infection or an uninfected control (not recorded which).

The nucleotides read TGTGCCAGTAGTATGGCTGGCTCTGGGGCCAACGTCCTGACTTTC. Protein translation: CASSMAGSGANVLTF. The chain links TRBV19 with TRBJ2-6; the D gene remains uncertain. Inclusive of the bounding cysteine and phenylalanine, the CDR3 is 15 residues long. Of the read, only the CDR3 DNA is kept; its 45 bases are in frame from base 1. CDR1 and CDR2 are drawn from the germline V gene (reference sequence): LNHDA, SQIVND. V sheds 3 bases and J sheds 0 bases, leaving 6 bases between their ends.